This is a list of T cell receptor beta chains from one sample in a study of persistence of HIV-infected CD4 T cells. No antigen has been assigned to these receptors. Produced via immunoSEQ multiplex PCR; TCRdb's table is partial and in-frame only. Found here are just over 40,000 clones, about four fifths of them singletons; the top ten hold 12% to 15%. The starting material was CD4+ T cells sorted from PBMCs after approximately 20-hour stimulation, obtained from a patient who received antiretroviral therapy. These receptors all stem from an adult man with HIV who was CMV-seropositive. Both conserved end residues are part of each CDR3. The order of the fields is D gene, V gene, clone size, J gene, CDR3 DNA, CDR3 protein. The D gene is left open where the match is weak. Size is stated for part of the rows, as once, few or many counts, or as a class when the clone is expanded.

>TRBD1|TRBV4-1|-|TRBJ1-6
TGCGCCAGCAGCCAAGGGACAGGGGAGAAAGGTAATTCACCCCTCCACTTT
CASSQGTGEKGNSPLHF
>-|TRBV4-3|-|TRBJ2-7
TGCGCCAGCAGCCACTCCACTGCGACAGGCGAGCAGTACTTC
CASSHSTATGEQYF
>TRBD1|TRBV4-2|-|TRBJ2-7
TGTGCCAGCAGCCAAGGGGACAGGGGGAAGGACGAGCAGTACTTC
CASSQGDRGKDEQYF
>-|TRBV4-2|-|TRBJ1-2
TGTGCCAGCAGCCAAGACTGGGACGGAGGAGGTATAGGCTACACCTTC
CASSQDWDGGGIGYTF
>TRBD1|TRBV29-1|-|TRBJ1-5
TGCAGCGTAGAACAGGGGCTAAATCAGCCCCAGCATTTT
CSVEQGLNQPQHF
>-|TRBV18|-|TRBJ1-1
TGTGCCAGCTCACAGGCGTGGGACACTGAAGCTTTCTTT
CASSQAWDTEAFF
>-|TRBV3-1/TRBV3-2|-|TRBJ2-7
TGTGCCAGCAGCCCACGGATCACCCGAGGGTCCTACGAGCAGTACTTC
CASSPRITRGSYEQYF
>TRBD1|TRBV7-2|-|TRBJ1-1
TGTGCCAGCAGCAAGACGCACGGGACAGGGGTGGGTTTCTTT
CASSKTHGTGVGFF
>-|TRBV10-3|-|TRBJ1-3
TGTGCCATCAGTGAGAGCCCTAACGTTGGCGACACCATATATTTT
CAISESPNVGDTIYF
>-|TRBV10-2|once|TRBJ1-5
TGCGCCAGCCGGGACGGTAGCAATCAGCCCCAGCATTTT
CASRDGSNQPQHF
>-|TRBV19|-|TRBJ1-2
TGTGCCAGTAGGCCAACGGGAGAGAGGTATGGCTACACCTTC
CASRPTGERYGYTF
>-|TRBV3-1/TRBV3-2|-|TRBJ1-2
TGTGCCAGCAGCCAAGACCAATCCCCCGTCTATGGCTACACCTTC
CASSQDQSPVYGYTF
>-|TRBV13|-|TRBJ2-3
TGTGCCAGCAGCCTACGATCGGCGGATACGCAGTATTTT
CASSLRSADTQYF
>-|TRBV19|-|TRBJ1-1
TGTGCCAGTAGTATACCCCGGGTCTCTAACACTGAAGCTTTCTTT
CASSIPRVSNTEAFF
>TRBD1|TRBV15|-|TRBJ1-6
TGTGCCACCAGCAGAGGATATTTGACAGGGTATAATTCACCCCTCCACTTT
CATSRGYLTGYNSPLHF
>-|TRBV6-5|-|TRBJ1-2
TGTGCCGCTCAACAGGGTGGCAACTATGGCTACACCTTC
CAAQQGGNYGYTF
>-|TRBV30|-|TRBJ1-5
TGTGCCTGGAGTTTGGTGAATCAGCCCCAGCATTTT
CAWSLVNQPQHF
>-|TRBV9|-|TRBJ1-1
TGTGCCAGCAGAAAGGGGGAAACTGAAGCTTTCTTT
CASRKGETEAFF
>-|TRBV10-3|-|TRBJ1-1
TGTGCCATCAGGGAATCGGACGGAAACACTGAAGCTTTCTTT
CAIRESDGNTEAFF
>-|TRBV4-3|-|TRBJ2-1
TGCGCCAGCAGCCAATCGGACCGCAGAGGATTGGAGCAGTTCTTC
CASSQSDRRGLEQFF
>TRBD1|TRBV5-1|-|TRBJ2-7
TGCGCCAGCAGACACGACAGGGGTTACGAGCAGTACTTC
CASRHDRGYEQYF
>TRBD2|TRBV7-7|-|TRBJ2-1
TGTGCCAGCAGCTTATCAGCGGGAGGGCCGCATGAGCAGTTCTTC
CASSLSAGGPHEQFF
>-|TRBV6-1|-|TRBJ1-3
TGTGCCAGCAGTGGGGTAGGGATCAGCTCTGGAAACACCATATATTTT
CASSGVGISSGNTIYF
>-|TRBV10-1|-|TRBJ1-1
TGCGCCAGCAGTGCCACGACTAACACTGAAGCTTTCTTT
CASSATTNTEAFF
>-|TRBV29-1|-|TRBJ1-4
TGCAGCGCCACAATCCGGGACACTTATGAAAAACTGTTTTTT
CSATIRDTYEKLFF
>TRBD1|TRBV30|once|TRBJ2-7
TGTGCCTGGAGTGTTGGACAGGGAAAGTACTTC
CAWSVGQGKYF
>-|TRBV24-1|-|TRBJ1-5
TGTGCCACCAGTGTCAGGGCCCTTCCTCGGGGTCAGCCCCAGCATTTT
CATSVRALPRGQPQHF
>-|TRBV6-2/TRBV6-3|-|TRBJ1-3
TGTGCCAGCAGTTCTATAGGGGTATCGGCTGGAAACACCATATATTTT
CASSSIGVSAGNTIYF
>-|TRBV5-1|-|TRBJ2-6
TGCGCCAGCAGCTTACAAGAAAACTCTGGGGCCAACGTCCTGACTTTC
CASSLQENSGANVLTF
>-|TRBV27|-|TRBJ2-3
TGTGCCAGCAGCCCTGGGACATTTCTTACGCAGTATTTT
CASSPGTFLTQYF
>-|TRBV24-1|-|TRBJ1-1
TGTGCCACCAGAGACTCCCTGAACACTGAAGCTTTCTTT
CATRDSLNTEAFF
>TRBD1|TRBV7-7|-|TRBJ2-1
TGTGCCAGCAGCTCAAACCCGGGACAGGGAAGCGTTGAGCAGTTCTTC
CASSSNPGQGSVEQFF
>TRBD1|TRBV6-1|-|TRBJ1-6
TGTGCCAGCAGTGAAGGACAGGGCCAATCACCCCTCCACTTT
CASSEGQGQSPLHF
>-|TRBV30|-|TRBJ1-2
TGTGCCTGGAGGGGACACTCGAGGGACTATGGCTACACCTTC
CAWRGHSRDYGYTF
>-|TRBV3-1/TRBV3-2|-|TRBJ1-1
TGTGCCAGCAGCCAAGAGGAGGGCAGAAAAGCTTTCTTT
CASSQEEGRKAFF
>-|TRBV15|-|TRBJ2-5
TGTGCCACCAGCAGAGAGGGGGGTCCAAGGGAGACCCAGTACTTC
CATSREGGPRETQYF
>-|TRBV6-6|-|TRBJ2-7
TGTGCCAGCAGTTACAGGTCTCAGGGAAACCACGAGCAGTACTTC
CASSYRSQGNHEQYF
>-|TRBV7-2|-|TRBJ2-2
TGTGCCAGCAGCTCGTACCAGGGACCCGGGGAGCTGTTTTTT
CASSSYQGPGELFF
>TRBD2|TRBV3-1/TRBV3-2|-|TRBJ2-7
TGTGCCAGCAGCCAAACTAGCGGGGGGGCAGCCGAGCAGTACTTC
CASSQTSGGAAEQYF
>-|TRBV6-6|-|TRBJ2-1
TGTGCCAGCAGCCCCCTAGGAGGGACGCACAATGAGCAGTTCTTC
CASSPLGGTHNEQFF
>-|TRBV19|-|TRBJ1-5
TGTGCCAGTAAAGACCAACGTCACAGCCCATTACAACCCCAGCATTTT
CASKDQRHSPLQPQHF
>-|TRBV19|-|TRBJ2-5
TGTGCCAGTCGCAGAAGAAGGGACGCCGAGACCCAGTACTTC
CASRRRRDAETQYF
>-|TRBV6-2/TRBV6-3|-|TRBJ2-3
TGTGCCAGCAGTTACCTTGCGACTGGGCAGGGTGGCACAGATACGCAGTATTTT
CASSYLATGQGGTDTQYF
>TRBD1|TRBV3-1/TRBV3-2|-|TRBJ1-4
TGTGCCAGCAGCCAAGAGGGGACAGGGACGAATGAAAAACTGTTTTTT
CASSQEGTGTNEKLFF
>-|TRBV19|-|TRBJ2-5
TGTGCCAGTAGTATAAGTAGGGGGGAGACCCAGTACTTC
CASSISRGETQYF
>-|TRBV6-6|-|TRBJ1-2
TGTGCCAGCAGTCTATCCCGACTTGGGACGTGGAAGGTAGATGGCTACACCTTC
CASSLSRLGTWKVDGYTF
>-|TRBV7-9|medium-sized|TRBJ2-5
TGTGCCAGCAGCTTTCAGGCCCAAGAGACCCAGTACTTC
CASSFQAQETQYF
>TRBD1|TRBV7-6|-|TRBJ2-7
TGTGCCAGCAGCATTATGACAGGGGGGATTCATGAGCAGTACTTC
CASSIMTGGIHEQYF
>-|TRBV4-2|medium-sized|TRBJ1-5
TGTGCCAGCAGCCCGTTACTTACAGGGCAAGAACAGCCCCAGCATTTT
CASSPLLTGQEQPQHF
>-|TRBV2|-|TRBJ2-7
TGTGCCAGCAGGGGAGGGGGTTACGAGCAGTACTTC
CASRGGGYEQYF
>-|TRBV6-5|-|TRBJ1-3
TGTGCCAGCAGGCCAACAGGATCTGGAAACACCATATATTTT
CASRPTGSGNTIYF